This T cell receptor (beta chain) was identified in a study of OX40 agonist ivuxolimab in advanced cancers. Libraries were prepared by immunoSEQ multiplex PCR; TCRdb keeps only in-frame clonotypes and omits some of them. The profile covers about 37,000 clones, with 70% to 85% appearing a single time and less than 25% taken by the ten largest. The germline gives CDR1 MNHNY, CDR2 SVGAGI (reference sequence). Trimming left V 4 bases short and J 0 bases short, with 10 bases between. CDR3 length equals 14 residues. This clonotype was sampled from an adult with an advanced solid tumor such as melanoma, head and neck, liver or kidney cancer. The sample here was CD4+ or CD8+ T cells sorted from blood, taken in a trial of the OX40 agonist ivuxolimab. This chain uses TRBV6-6 with TRBJ2-7; TRBD1 or TRBD2 may be the D gene (6 bases each). The CDR3 is CASSWRGSSYEQYF. CDR3 nucleotides: TGTGCCAGCAGTTGGAGGGGGAGCTCCTACGAGCAGTACTTC.